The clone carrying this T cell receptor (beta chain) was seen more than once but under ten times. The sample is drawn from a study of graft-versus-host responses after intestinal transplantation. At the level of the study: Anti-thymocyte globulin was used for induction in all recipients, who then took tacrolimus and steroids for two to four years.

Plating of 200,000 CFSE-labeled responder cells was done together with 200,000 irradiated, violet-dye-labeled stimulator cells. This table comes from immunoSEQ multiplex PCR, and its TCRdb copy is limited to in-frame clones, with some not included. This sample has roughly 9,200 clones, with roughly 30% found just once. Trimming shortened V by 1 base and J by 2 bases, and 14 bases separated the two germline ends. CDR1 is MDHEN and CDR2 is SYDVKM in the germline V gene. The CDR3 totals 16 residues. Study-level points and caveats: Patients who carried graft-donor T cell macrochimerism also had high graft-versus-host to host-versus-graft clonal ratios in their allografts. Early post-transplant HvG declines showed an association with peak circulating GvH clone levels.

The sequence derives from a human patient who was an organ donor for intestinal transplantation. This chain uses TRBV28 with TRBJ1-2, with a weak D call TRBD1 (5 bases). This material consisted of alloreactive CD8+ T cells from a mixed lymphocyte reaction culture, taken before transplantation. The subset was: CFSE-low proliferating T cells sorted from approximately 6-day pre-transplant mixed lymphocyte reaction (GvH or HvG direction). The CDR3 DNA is TGTGCCAGCAGTTTATTCGAAACGGACACAAACTATGGCTACACCTTC. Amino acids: CASSLFETDTNYGYTF.